The 26 T cell receptor beta chains below were found in one sample sequenced in a study of identical twins. TCRdb used MiXCR to reprocess the 5' RACE reads, holding one entry per CDR3 protein. The sample records 200,000 or so distinct CDR3 sequences, around 6.9% being singletons. The same data also contributed to another study, on yellow fever vaccine responses in identical twins.

What was sequenced was memory (CD45RO+) T cells sorted from blood. The receptors stem from a woman aged 18-35 years in good health.

This clonotype was seen a few times. CDR3 nucleotides: TGCGCCAGCAGCCAAGATTTTTTTGCGGGAGGGGAATTCAATGAGCAGTTCTTC. Its protein product is CASSQDFFAGGEFNEQFF. This chain connects TRBV4-3 to TRBJ2-1; 9 positions match TRBD2. Germline V lookup: CDR1 LGHNA, CDR2 YSLEER. The CDR3 sequence is 18 residues long. V lost 0 bases, J lost 6 bases, and 12 bases stayed unmatched.

This clonotype showed up just a few times. J is TRBJ2-7 and V is TRBV6-1; D remains unclear. The length of the CDR3 is 12 residues. Germline V gene data show CDR1 as MNHNS and CDR2 as SASEGT. V dropped 2 bases and J dropped 7 bases, with 9 bases sitting between them. The CDR3, as DNA: TGTGCCAGCAGTGAATTTGGCCTAGAGCAGTACTTC. Translated, it gives CASSEFGLEQYF.

The V call is TRBV21-1, the J call TRBJ2-1; the DNA was not used to check the table's D call, TRBD1. TRBV21-1 is a recognized pseudogene. This CDR3 is built from 17 residues. CDR3 sequence reads: CASTPGFWGAYYNEQFF. Written as DNA, the CDR3 is TGTGCCAGCACTCCGGGGTTCTGGGGGGCATACTACAATGAGCAGTTCTTC.

A few counts support this clonotype. The V call is TRBV7-2, the J call TRBJ2-3; TRBD2 agrees at 10 bases. In germline, CDR1 is SGHTA, CDR2 FQGNSA. Germline trimming cut 0 bases from V and 5 bases from J; bases unmatched to any gene: 2. This CDR3 has 15 residues. CDR3 residues: CASSLAPSGRDTQYF. CDR3 nucleotide sequence: TGTGCCAGCAGCTTAGCTCCTAGCGGGAGAGATACGCAGTATTTT.

This clonotype was seen only a few times. V usage is TRBV30 and J usage is TRBJ2-1, with 8 bases matching TRBD2. The junction had 8 bases not matched to a gene; V was cut back by 5 bases and J by 2 bases. Per the germline V gene, CDR1 is GTSNPN and CDR2 is SVGIG (reference sequence). This CDR3 comprises 15 residues. CDR3 amino acids: CAWGAQAGAYNEQFF. The CDR3, as DNA: TGTGCCTGGGGAGCCCAAGCGGGAGCCTACAATGAGCAGTTCTTC.

This clonotype was observed many times. The chain has TRBV28 and TRBJ2-1, with 14 bases that match TRBD2. Germline CDR1 and CDR2: MDHEN and SYDVKM. The CDR3 has 17 amino acids. V lost 4 bases to trimming and J lost 7 bases; unmatched junction nucleotides: 9. The CDR3 here is CASSSSGLAGGTNEQFF. Written as DNA, the CDR3 is TGTGCCAGCAGTTCATCAGGACTAGCGGGAGGCACTAATGAGCAGTTCTTC. Complete variable domain (other parts from reference TRBV28 and TRBJ2-1): DVKVTQSSRYLVKRTGEKVFLECVQDMDHENMFWYRQDPGLGLRLIYFSYDVKMKEKGDIPEGYSVSREKKERFSLILESASTNQTSMYLCASSSSGLAGGTNEQFFGPGTRLTVL.

This clonotype was picked up many times. The J gene is TRBJ2-7, the V gene TRBV10-2, with D possibly being TRBD2 (6 bases). The V end was cut by 6 bases, the J end by 3 bases, with 12 bases between. In germline, CDR1 is WSHSY, CDR2 SAAADI. This CDR3 has 13 residues. The CDR3 is CASRAGRNYEQYF. CDR3 nucleotide sequence: TGCGCCAGCAGGGCGGGGAGAAACTACGAGCAGTACTTC.

About this clonotype itself: This CDR3 is missing its conserved last phenylalanine or tryptophan, likely due to a read error. The rearrangement uses TRBV29-1 and TRBJ2-6; D unresolved. There are 12 residues in the CDR3. V lost 4 bases and J lost 4, with 5 bases in between. Germline V gene lookup returns CDR1 SQVTM and CDR2 ANQGSEA. The CDR3 DNA follows: TGCAGCGTTGTGGGGGGGGCCAACGTCCTGACTTCC. This codes for CSVVGGANVLTS.

This clonotype was counted a few times. This chain links TRBV20-1 with TRBJ2-2; TRBD2 matches 8 bases. This CDR3 region has 14 residues. CDR1 is DFQATT and CDR2 is SNEGSKA in the germline V gene (reference sequence). With 3 bases clipped from V and 0 bases from J, the junction kept 0 bases outside the gene matches. In DNA, the CDR3 is TGCAGTGCTAGTAGCGGGGCGAACACCGGGGAGCTGTTTTTT. It is translated as CSASSGANTGELFF.

This clonotype was seen more than once but under ten times. A junction boundary mismatches the germline segment, possibly from a read error. The chain recombines TRBV3-1 with TRBJ2-7; 12 nucleotides match TRBD2. The CDR3 consists of 14 residues. CDR1 is LGHDT, CDR2 YNNKEL, per germline (reference sequence). The CDR3 loop is CASSRAEGLAGIHF. The DNA of the CDR3 is TGTGCCAGCAGCAGAGCGGAAGGACTAGCGGGAATTCACTTC.

The genes are TRBV14 and TRBJ2-7; D gene ambiguous. V was cut by 5 bases and J by 3 bases, with 11 bases left in between. Germline V gives CDR1 SGHDN, CDR2 FVKESK. CDR3 size: 13 residues. The CDR3 spells CASSYRVLYEQYF. Here the CDR3 DNA reads TGTGCCAGCAGCTACCGGGTCCTCTACGAGCAGTACTTC.

This clonotype is medium-sized. The J gene is TRBJ2-7, the V gene TRBV29-1; no clear D gene. V was shortened by 6 bases and J by 4 bases, with 10 bases between the two germline ends. The CDR3 is 11 residues long. CDR1 SQVTM and CDR2 ANQGSEA come from the germline V gene. As DNA, the CDR3 is TGCAGCGTCGCTTCAGCTTACGAGCAGTACTTC. This gives the protein CSVASAYEQYF.

The rearrangement links TRBV20-1 to TRBJ2-1; weak D call: TRBD1 (5 bases). Germline CDR1 DFQATT, CDR2 SNEGSKA (reference sequence). V was clipped by 3 bases and J by 0 bases, with 12 bases between them. The CDR3 consists of 15 residues. This CDR3 reads CSASSGAFSYNEQFF. In DNA form, the CDR3 reads TGCAGTGCTAGTTCTGGGGCCTTCTCCTACAATGAGCAGTTCTTC.

The table lists this clonotype with a few counts. The chain has TRBV12-5 and TRBJ1-2; possibly TRBD1 for D (5 bases). The germline V gene has CDR1 LGHNT and CDR2 FRNRAP. V was trimmed by 1 base and J by 8 bases, leaving 8 bases between them. The CDR3 runs 12 residues. CDR3 residues: CASGLGQGGYTF. In nucleotides, the CDR3 is TGTGCTAGTGGTTTGGGGCAGGGCGGCTACACCTTC.

The V call is TRBV10-3, the J call TRBJ2-3; 8 bases map to TRBD1. This CDR3 contains 15 residues. Germline assignment: CDR1 ENHRY and CDR2 SYGVKD. J lost 1 base, V lost 5 bases, and 5 bases had no gene match. The CDR3 region has the DNA TGTGCCATCAGTAGTCAGGGGGCGGGCACAGATACGCAGTATTTT. Amino acids: CAISSQGAGTDTQYF.

The rearrangement links TRBV6-5 to TRBJ2-7; 10 nucleotides agree with TRBD2. The germline V gene has CDR1 MNHEY and CDR2 SVGAGI. V was pared by 4 bases and J by 3 bases, with 6 bases of the junction left unmatched. The CDR3 covers 15 residues. CDR3 protein: CASSWELAGSYEQYF. The CDR3 DNA is TGTGCCAGCAGTTGGGAACTAGCGGGAAGCTACGAGCAGTACTTC.

This rearrangement joins TRBV19 to TRBJ1-5; D call uncertain. V was clipped by 3 bases and J by 7 bases, with 10 bases between them. Germline V gives CDR1 LNHDA, CDR2 SQIVND (reference sequence). CDR3 size: 13 residues. CDR3 nucleotide sequence: TGTGCCAGTAGTATGGAAGGAAGACAGCCCCAGCATTTT. Its translation: CASSMEGRQPQHF.

V and J are TRBV29-1 and TRBJ2-7; D is unclear. Trimming shortened V by 5 bases and J by 2 bases, and 13 bases separated the two germline ends. Looked up from germline, CDR1 is SQVTM and CDR2 is ANQGSEA. This CDR3 contains 13 residues. CDR3 amino acids: CSVQRDRAYEQYF. In DNA, the CDR3 is TGCAGCGTTCAACGCGACCGTGCCTACGAGCAGTACTTC.

This clonotype was seen only a few times. The rearrangement joins TRBV5-1 to TRBJ2-7; D remains ambiguous. The CDR3 contains 15 residues. Trimming took off 0 bases at V and 0 bases at J, with 10 bases between the two ends. Germline CDR1 is SGHRS and CDR2 is YFSETQ. In nucleotides, the CDR3 is TGCGCCAGCAGCTTGGAGTGGGGTCCCTCCTACGAGCAGTACTTC. It codes for CASSLEWGPSYEQYF.

This clonotype was observed a handful of times. The chain is built from TRBV18 and TRBJ2-7, with a possible D match to TRBD1 (5 bases). Looked up from germline, CDR1 is KGHSH and CDR2 is LQKENI. The CDR3 runs to 15 residues. V lost 3 bases, J lost 2 bases, and 14 bases lay in between. As DNA, the CDR3 is TGTGCCAGCTCACCCTCGGTTGACAGCCCCTACGAGCAGTACTTC. Its translation is CASSPSVDSPYEQYF.

This clonotype was counted between two and nine times. The V gene is TRBV6-2 or TRBV6-3, the J gene TRBJ2-7, with D unclear. Germline assignment: CDR1 MNHEY and CDR2 SVGEGT. V dropped 6 bases and J dropped 4 bases, with 7 bases sitting between them. The CDR3 has 11 residues. DNA for the CDR3: TGTGCCAGCAGGGCGGAATACGAGCAGTACTTC. This sequence encodes CASRAEYEQYF.

The rearrangement links TRBV9 to TRBJ2-3, with 10 bases fitting TRBD2. V lost 4 bases, J lost 3 bases, and 14 bases stayed unmatched. Germline lookup yields CDR1 SGDLS and CDR2 YYNGEE. CDR3 length: 18 residues. The CDR3 region is CASSLGLAEVVETDTQYF. The CDR3, as DNA: TGTGCCAGCAGCCTCGGACTAGCGGAAGTGGTGGAAACAGATACGCAGTATTTT.

This clonotype was counted at least ten times. The chain is built from TRBV7-6 and TRBJ2-7; D remains ambiguous. Germline CDR1 is SGHVS and CDR2 is FNYEAQ. With 3 bases removed from V and 4 bases from J, the gap between germline ends came to 10 bases. The CDR3 consists of 13 residues. CDR3 region: CASSFEHLYEQYF. The CDR3 DNA sequence: TGTGCCAGCAGCTTTGAACACTTATACGAGCAGTACTTC.

This chain uses TRBV20-1 with TRBJ2-7; TRBD1 agrees at 9 bases. V was clipped by 6 bases and J by 1 base; unmatched bases: 7. CDR3 length equals 14 residues. Germline V gives CDR1 DFQATT, CDR2 SNEGSKA (reference sequence). CDR3 residues: CSAPGTGKSYEQYF. DNA of the CDR3: TGCAGTGCCCCCGGGACAGGGAAATCCTACGAGCAGTACTTC.

In this sample, this clonotype turned up many times. The gene calls are TRBV12-3 or TRBV12-4 and TRBJ2-3; 7 bases are a match to TRBD2. The length of the CDR3 is 15 residues. With 3 bases clipped from V and 1 base from J, the junction kept 4 bases outside the gene matches. The CDR3 nucleotides are TGTGCCAGCAGTTTCTTAGCGGGTCGCACAGATACGCAGTATTTT. As protein: CASSFLAGRTDTQYF.

The table lists this clonotype with a few counts. This chain links TRBV3-1 with TRBJ2-5, with D perhaps being TRBD1 or TRBD2 (6 bases each). CDR3 length: 13 residues. V lost 4 bases to trimming and J lost 3 bases, with 9 bases between them. Germline CDR1 reads LGHDT; CDR2 reads YNNKEL (reference sequence). The DNA for the CDR3 is TGTGCCAGCAGCCGGAGGGGGGAAGAGACCCAGTACTTC. Protein sequence: CASSRRGEETQYF.